The rows below give T cell receptor beta chains drawn from one sample of a study of blood T cell repertoires in COVID-19. Only in-frame clones appear in the TCRdb table, and some are missing; sequencing was by immunoSEQ multiplex PCR. The table records about 89,000 clones, about four fifths of them present only once. Material: peripheral blood. Every receptor here comes from a man between 65 and 80 years old with COVID-19, enrolled during active disease. Both conserved end residues are part of each CDR3. D genes are given only for firm matches. Clone size, where shown, is once, few, many, or a class for clones that have expanded.

J gene: TRBJ2-1
clone size: .
V gene: TRBV3-1/TRBV3-2
CDR3 length: 16
D gene: .
CDR3 DNA: TGTGCCAGCAGCCCCATCGATAGCGCGCTGTCCAATGAGCAGTTCTTC
CDR3 protein: CASSPIDSALSNEQFF

J gene: TRBJ1-6
clone size: .
V gene: TRBV6-5
CDR3 length: 16
D gene: .
CDR3 DNA: TGTGCCAGCAGTTACTTCGCAGGGGCGCGTAGGTCACCCCTCCACTTT
CDR3 protein: CASSYFAGARRSPLHF

J gene: TRBJ1-6
clone size: once
V gene: TRBV6-5
CDR3 length: 15
D gene: TRBD1
CDR3 DNA: TGTGCCAGCAGGCGGACAGGGTTCGGAGCTTCACCCCTCCACTTT
CDR3 protein: CASRRTGFGASPLHF

J gene: TRBJ1-2
clone size: .
V gene: TRBV6-5
CDR3 length: 14
D gene: TRBD1
CDR3 DNA: TGTGCCAGCAGTCCCCGGGACAGGGGCTATGGCTACACCTTC
CDR3 protein: CASSPRDRGYGYTF

J gene: TRBJ1-3
clone size: .
V gene: TRBV7-8
CDR3 length: 16
D gene: TRBD1
CDR3 DNA: TGTGCCAGCAGCGTTGGACAGGGGGGCTCTGGAAACACCATATATTTT
CDR3 protein: CASSVGQGGSGNTIYF

J gene: TRBJ2-5
clone size: .
V gene: TRBV7-7
CDR3 length: 16
D gene: .
CDR3 DNA: TGTGCTAGCAGCGCCGCACTATCCCGGTACCAAGAGACCCAGTACTTC
CDR3 protein: CASSAALSRYQETQYF

J gene: TRBJ2-7
clone size: .
V gene: TRBV28
CDR3 length: 14
D gene: TRBD1
CDR3 DNA: TGTGCCAGCACCAGTCCGGGACAGGGTTACGAGCAGTACTTC
CDR3 protein: CASTSPGQGYEQYF

J gene: TRBJ2-7
clone size: .
V gene: TRBV27
CDR3 length: 13
D gene: .
CDR3 DNA: TGTGCCAGCAGTTTCATTCAGGGTTACGAGCAGTACTTC
CDR3 protein: CASSFIQGYEQYF

J gene: TRBJ2-7
clone size: .
V gene: TRBV4-1
CDR3 length: 15
D gene: TRBD2
CDR3 DNA: TGCGCCAGCAGCCAAGATTCGGCGGGAGAAGGCGAGCAGTACTTC
CDR3 protein: CASSQDSAGEGEQYF

J gene: TRBJ1-1
clone size: .
V gene: TRBV19
CDR3 length: 14
D gene: TRBD1
CDR3 DNA: TGTGCCAGTAGTCCGACAGGGGGCAACACTGAAGCTTTCTTT
CDR3 protein: CASSPTGGNTEAFF

J gene: TRBJ2-1
clone size: .
V gene: TRBV5-1
CDR3 length: 14
D gene: TRBD2
CDR3 DNA: TGCGCCAGCAGCCTCGGGACTAGCGGCGATGAGCAGTTCTTC
CDR3 protein: CASSLGTSGDEQFF

J gene: TRBJ1-1
clone size: .
V gene: TRBV27
CDR3 length: 14
D gene: .
CDR3 DNA: TGTGCCAGCACCGTGACAGTGGGGAACACTGAAGCTTTCTTT
CDR3 protein: CASTVTVGNTEAFF

J gene: TRBJ2-2
clone size: .
V gene: TRBV5-1
CDR3 length: 16
D gene: .
CDR3 DNA: TGCGCCAGCAGCCCAGAATTAAGCGGGAACACCGGGGAGCTGTTTTTT
CDR3 protein: CASSPELSGNTGELFF

J gene: TRBJ1-3
clone size: .
V gene: TRBV27
CDR3 length: 14
D gene: TRBD1
CDR3 DNA: TGTGCCAGCAGTCCGGACAGGGCTCCTAACACCATATATTTT
CDR3 protein: CASSPDRAPNTIYF

J gene: TRBJ1-2
clone size: .
V gene: TRBV12-3/TRBV12-4
CDR3 length: 13
D gene: TRBD1
CDR3 DNA: TGTGCCAGCAGCAGACAGGGGAACTATGGCTACACCTTC
CDR3 protein: CASSRQGNYGYTF

J gene: TRBJ1-1
clone size: .
V gene: TRBV7-2
CDR3 length: 14
D gene: .
CDR3 DNA: TGTGCCAGCAGCTTAGGAGTCATGAACACTGAAGCTTTCTTT
CDR3 protein: CASSLGVMNTEAFF

J gene: TRBJ2-3
clone size: .
V gene: TRBV3-1/TRBV3-2
CDR3 length: 16
D gene: TRBD2
CDR3 DNA: TGTGCCAGCAGCCAAGATCGACTAGCCGGCACAGATACGCAGTATTTT
CDR3 protein: CASSQDRLAGTDTQYF

J gene: TRBJ1-5
clone size: .
V gene: TRBV24-1
CDR3 length: 15
D gene: .
CDR3 DNA: TGTGCCACCAGTGAGGGGCAGGCCCAAAATCAGCCCCAGCATTTT
CDR3 protein: CATSEGQAQNQPQHF

J gene: TRBJ1-6
clone size: few
V gene: TRBV6-5
CDR3 length: 16
D gene: .
CDR3 DNA: TGTGCCAGCAGTTTTAACACAGGGAACTATAATTCACCCCTCCACTTT
CDR3 protein: CASSFNTGNYNSPLHF

J gene: TRBJ2-2
clone size: .
V gene: TRBV27
CDR3 length: 16
D gene: .
CDR3 DNA: TGTGCCAGCACCTTAAGAGGGGGGGCGAACACCGGGGAGCTGTTTTTT
CDR3 protein: CASTLRGGANTGELFF

J gene: TRBJ2-2
clone size: once
V gene: TRBV2
CDR3 length: 14
D gene: .
CDR3 DNA: TGTGCCAGCAGTGACCGGGGGAGCACCGGGGAGCTGTTTTTT
CDR3 protein: CASSDRGSTGELFF

J gene: TRBJ1-5
clone size: .
V gene: TRBV3-1/TRBV3-2
CDR3 length: 14
D gene: .
CDR3 DNA: TGTGCCAGCAGCCCCAGCGGGGGCAATCAGCCCCAGCATTTT
CDR3 protein: CASSPSGGNQPQHF

J gene: TRBJ1-6
clone size: .
V gene: TRBV28
CDR3 length: 16
D gene: TRBD1
CDR3 DNA: TGTGCCAGCAGCGGCCCCGGGACAGGATATAATTCACCCCTCCACTTT
CDR3 protein: CASSGPGTGYNSPLHF

J gene: TRBJ1-2
clone size: .
V gene: TRBV5-1
CDR3 length: 14
D gene: TRBD1
CDR3 DNA: TGCGCCAGCAGCTTGGCCCAGGGGGCGGGTGGCTACACCTTC
CDR3 protein: CASSLAQGAGGYTF

J gene: TRBJ2-7
clone size: few
V gene: TRBV14
CDR3 length: 15
D gene: TRBD1
CDR3 DNA: TGTGCCAGCAGCCAAGGGCTAGGGGGCAAGTACGAGCAGTACTTC
CDR3 protein: CASSQGLGGKYEQYF

J gene: TRBJ1-2
clone size: few
V gene: TRBV12-3/TRBV12-4
CDR3 length: 13
D gene: .
CDR3 DNA: TGTGCCAGCAGCGATGACTCGTTCTATGGCTACACCTTC
CDR3 protein: CASSDDSFYGYTF

J gene: TRBJ2-1
clone size: .
V gene: TRBV6-6
CDR3 length: 15
D gene: TRBD2
CDR3 DNA: TGTGCCAGCAGTTACGAGGTAGCGGGAGGGCCTGAGCAGTTCTTC
CDR3 protein: CASSYEVAGGPEQFF

J gene: TRBJ2-5
clone size: .
V gene: TRBV6-5
CDR3 length: 15
D gene: .
CDR3 DNA: TGTGCCAGCAGTTACTCACAGCCGGGGAGGGAGACCCAGTACTTC
CDR3 protein: CASSYSQPGRETQYF

J gene: TRBJ1-5
clone size: few
V gene: TRBV9
CDR3 length: 14
D gene: .
CDR3 DNA: TGTGCCAGCAGCCCTCAGGGTAGCAATCAGCCCCAGCATTTT
CDR3 protein: CASSPQGSNQPQHF

J gene: TRBJ1-1
clone size: few
V gene: TRBV28
CDR3 length: 12
D gene: .
CDR3 DNA: TGTGCCAGCCGACAGGCGAACACTGAAGCTTTCTTT
CDR3 protein: CASRQANTEAFF

J gene: TRBJ2-2
clone size: few
V gene: TRBV12-2
CDR3 length: 19
D gene: .
CDR3 DNA: TGTGCAAGTCGCTTAAATAGGGGGCTAGCGGGGAATAACACCGGGGAGCTGTTTTTT
CDR3 protein: CASRLNRGLAGNNTGELFF

J gene: TRBJ1-2
clone size: .
V gene: TRBV4-3
CDR3 length: 15
D gene: .
CDR3 DNA: TGCGCCAGCAGCCAAGATACCCCCAGGGGTACCGGCTACACCTTC
CDR3 protein: CASSQDTPRGTGYTF

J gene: TRBJ1-4
clone size: many
V gene: TRBV28
CDR3 length: 13
D gene: .
CDR3 DNA: TGTGCCAGCAGTGGGGGGGGTAATGAAAAACTGTTTTTT
CDR3 protein: CASSGGGNEKLFF

J gene: TRBJ1-1
clone size: .
V gene: TRBV19
CDR3 length: 15
D gene: TRBD1
CDR3 DNA: TGTGCCAGTAGGAACTCCCAGGGGGGATGGACTGAAGCTTTCTTT
CDR3 protein: CASRNSQGGWTEAFF

J gene: TRBJ1-2
clone size: few
V gene: TRBV5-1
CDR3 length: 15
D gene: TRBD1
CDR3 DNA: TGCGCCAGCAGCGGGATGGGACAGGGGAGAAATGGCTACACCTTC
CDR3 protein: CASSGMGQGRNGYTF

J gene: TRBJ2-1
clone size: .
V gene: TRBV27
CDR3 length: 16
D gene: TRBD2
CDR3 DNA: TGTGCCAGCAGTTCGCTCACTAGCGGGGGGCGCAATGAGCAGTTCTTC
CDR3 protein: CASSSLTSGGRNEQFF

J gene: TRBJ2-1
clone size: .
V gene: TRBV4-2
CDR3 length: 13
D gene: .
CDR3 DNA: TGTGCCAGCAGCCCGTGGGACACCGATGAGCAGTTCTTC
CDR3 protein: CASSPWDTDEQFF

J gene: TRBJ2-5
clone size: .
V gene: TRBV30
CDR3 length: 14
D gene: .
CDR3 DNA: TGTGCCTGGAGCTGGGGACTTACGAAAGAGACCCAGTACTTC
CDR3 protein: CAWSWGLTKETQYF

J gene: TRBJ1-1
clone size: many
V gene: TRBV3-1/TRBV3-2
CDR3 length: 15
D gene: .
CDR3 DNA: TGTGCCAGCAGCCAAGATTTGGCAGGGCGTACTGAAGCTTTCTTT
CDR3 protein: CASSQDLAGRTEAFF

J gene: TRBJ1-5
clone size: .
V gene: TRBV5-1
CDR3 length: 13
D gene: .
CDR3 DNA: TGCGCCAGCAGCTTCAATGAGGGTCAGCCCCAGCATTTT
CDR3 protein: CASSFNEGQPQHF

J gene: TRBJ1-5
clone size: once
V gene: TRBV28
CDR3 length: 15
D gene: .
CDR3 DNA: TGTGCCAGCAGCACCACTGATCTTAGCAATCAGCCCCAGCATTTT
CDR3 protein: CASSTTDLSNQPQHF

J gene: TRBJ2-7
clone size: .
V gene: TRBV2
CDR3 length: 14
D gene: .
CDR3 DNA: TGTGCCAGCGGGGGAGGCAGACTCTCCTACGAGCAGTACTTC
CDR3 protein: CASGGGRLSYEQYF

J gene: TRBJ2-1
clone size: .
V gene: TRBV5-6
CDR3 length: 15
D gene: TRBD2
CDR3 DNA: TGTGCCAGCAGCTTGGGACTAGCGGGAACCCTCGCGCAGTTCTTC
CDR3 protein: CASSLGLAGTLAQFF

J gene: TRBJ2-5
clone size: .
V gene: TRBV6-5
CDR3 length: 13
D gene: .
CDR3 DNA: TGTGCCAGCTCCAGGGGTCACGGGGAGACCCAGTACTTC
CDR3 protein: CASSRGHGETQYF

J gene: TRBJ1-2
clone size: .
V gene: TRBV7-2
CDR3 length: 14
D gene: .
CDR3 DNA: TGTGCCAGCAGCTTAACGACAGGTTCCTATGGCTACACCTTC
CDR3 protein: CASSLTTGSYGYTF

J gene: TRBJ2-7
clone size: .
V gene: TRBV2
CDR3 length: 15
D gene: TRBD2
CDR3 DNA: TGTGCCAGCAGCCTCGGACTAGCGGCTTCCTACGAGCAGTACTTC
CDR3 protein: CASSLGLAASYEQYF

J gene: TRBJ1-6
clone size: .
V gene: TRBV7-2
CDR3 length: 13
D gene: .
CDR3 DNA: TGTGCCAGCAGCCCTAGCCTAGGGTTACCCCTCCACTTT
CDR3 protein: CASSPSLGLPLHF

J gene: TRBJ2-1
clone size: .
V gene: TRBV25-1
CDR3 length: 17
D gene: .
CDR3 DNA: TGTGCCAGCAGTGACCAAGAGGCAGTGACGTTAGGCAATGAGCAGTTCTTC
CDR3 protein: CASSDQEAVTLGNEQFF